This is a list of T cell receptor beta chains from one sample in a study of cytomegalovirus exposure and HLA in healthy donors. Method: immunoSEQ multiplex PCR; TCRdb's copy keeps in-frame clones and lacks some. Among about 250,000 clones listed, about 90% were seen once. Material for sequencing was PBMCs. The receptors shown here come from a man between 18 and 35 years old in good health and CMV-seropositive. Each CDR3 is given with its conserved first and last residue. D genes are given only for firm matches. The size of a clone is reported for some rows only, either as once, few or many, or as a class for expanded clones.

DNA,CDR3,D,V,size,J
TGCGCCAGCAGCTTGGAGTCATTCGGCGAGCAGTACTTC,CASSLESFGEQYF,.,TRBV5-1,.,TRBJ2-7
TGTGCCAGCAGTTCAACAGGGTACACCGGGGAGCTGTTTTTT,CASSSTGYTGELFF,.,TRBV11-2,few,TRBJ2-2
TGTGCCACCAGCAGCGGCGACGTCTCTGGAAACACCATATATTTT,CATSSGDVSGNTIYF,.,TRBV15,.,TRBJ1-3
TGTGCCAGCAGCGAATCGTTCCATGAGCAGTTCTTC,CASSESFHEQFF,.,TRBV9,.,TRBJ2-1
TGTGCCAGCAGTGACGGGGGAGGAGCTTTCTTT,CASSDGGGAFF,.,TRBV2,.,TRBJ1-1
TGTGCCACCGGGACCGTAGCCTACGAGCAGTACTTC,CATGTVAYEQYF,.,TRBV28,.,TRBJ2-7
TGTGCCAGCAGTGAGGGACCGTGGTACAATGAGCAGTTCTTC,CASSEGPWYNEQFF,.,TRBV2,.,TRBJ2-1
TGTGCCAGCAGCCAAGATGGGCTAGCGGGAGTACAGCAGTACTTC,CASSQDGLAGVQQYF,TRBD2,TRBV14,.,TRBJ2-7
TGTGCCATCAGGCCGGGACTAGCGGTTTCCTACGAGCAGTACTTC,CAIRPGLAVSYEQYF,TRBD2,TRBV10-3,.,TRBJ2-7
TGTGCCAGTACTCGGGTTTCAGCTAACTATGGCTACACCTTC,CASTRVSANYGYTF,.,TRBV19,once,TRBJ1-2